This T cell receptor beta chain was documented in a study of shared clonotypes between healthy human individuals (dated by TCRdb to between 2020 and 2021). For context, the study as a whole: The cohort comprised a couple of women and a few men aged 18 to 49 years. To increase sequencing depth and limit assay-specific biases, different laboratories used diverse techniques to prepare libraries and sequence TCR repertoires. To estimate repertoire size and how much clonotype sharing occurs between individuals, the study deeply sequenced the blood TCR repertoires of roughly 5 healthy adults. Between about 0.8 and 9 billion PBMCs per donor were obtained by leukapheresis. General study outcomes and caveats: The genetic and exposure-history diversity represented was limited by the small number of donors. Only blood was sampled, and tissue TCR repertoires likely differ from those in blood. Pairwise subsampling led to the expectation that sequencing depth would affect the degree of clonotype sharing among donors.

Using the deep immunoSEQ assay, TCR CDR3 regions were amplified from genomic DNA by multiplex PCR. Extracted genomic DNA from each cell subset was distributed evenly across all wells of several immunoSEQ 96-well plates, and each plate was treated as a replicate. For unsorted PBMC, each replicate PCR was loaded with 300 to 350 ng genomic DNA, equivalent to about 30,000 T cell genomes. Ten immunoSEQ deep assay plates were used to sequence unsorted PBMC genomic DNA. Purified libraries were measured with a Qubit 3.0 fluorometer, size-checked on a Bioanalyzer 2100, and measured again with the KAPA Library Quantification kit. A separate single-read 150-cycle Illumina NextSeq 550 flow cell was used to sequence each immunoSEQ 96-well plate. Regarding the original processing steps: Because the immunoSEQ output included only junctional sequences and no quality scores, the filtering could not be the same as the filtering used for full-length reads. Sequences were annotated with PyIR, a Python wrapper for IgBLAST v1.9, and V/J genes and CDR3 were assigned using IMGT germline references. Reads were removed for weak V/J assignments (E-value above 1e-6), missing CDR3, stop codons, out-of-frame junctions, or ambiguous translated residues. V3J clonotypes were defined as sequences sharing the same inferred V gene, J gene, and CDR3 amino acid sequence. Percentage overlap between repertoires was computed as shared unique clonotypes divided by the size of the smaller repertoire. RTK rarefaction, the Chao1 estimator, and Recon v2.1 estimates of unobserved clonotypes were used to assess repertoire richness. Sourced from immuneACCESS, this table was stored by TCRdb with only in-frame sequences that have V and J called. A share of the clones is absent; for the studies checked, an unresolved V gene accounts for under half, and the remainder has no known explanation. V and J calls and clone size follow that table, whereas D and trimming were derived from the DNA. Present in this sample are hundreds of thousands of clones, around 77% of which were seen just once. The ten biggest clones cover 12% of the sample.

About this clone itself: Its target antigen remains unknown. No much larger clone is present one base from it, and per-base qualities are unavailable.

The donors were healthy, HIV-negative adults with no recently reported acute infections or vaccinations. Every donor was a Caucasian adult living in Nashville, Tennessee, USA. For unsorted samples, 90 million to 95 million PBMCs were counted, and genomic DNA was extracted using the QIAamp DNA Blood Mini kit. Blood was obtained by leukapheresis, after which PBMCs were separated by Ficoll-Histopaque density gradient centrifugation and cryopreserved in liquid nitrogen vapor phase. The CDR3 contains 15 residues, cysteine and phenylalanine counted. Here the CDR3 DNA is all that survives: 45 bases in frame from base 1. The junction shows trimming of 5 bases on V and 0 bases on J, and the gene matches do not reach 5 bases of it. Taken from the germline V gene, the CDR1 and CDR2 loops are SGHVS and FNYEAQ.

Sequenced input: PBMCs. The sequence is built from TRBV7-6 and TRBJ1-1, with TRBD1 identical over 8 junction bases. This sequence originates from a woman aged 40 to 50 in good health. Some clones in this sample may be carry-over from other donors' samples. The sequenced DNA is TGTGCCAGCAGCCGGGACAGGAACATGAACACTGAAGCTTTCTTT. Its protein product is CASSRDRNMNTEAFF. The CDR3 plus the reference TRBV7-6 and TRBJ1-1 genes for the other parts give the full variable domain: GAGVSQSPRYKVTKRGQDVALRCDPISGHVSLYWYRQALGQGPEFLTYFNYEAQQDKSGLPNDRFSAERPEGSISTLTIQRTEQRDSAMYRCASSRDRNMNTEAFFGQGTRLTVV.